Detailed here is one T cell receptor (beta chain). This clonotype was seen at least ten times. It lacks a known antigen. Base quality data are lacking; no much larger clone is found one base away. Library preparation used PCR. Sequencing used an Illumina HiSeq 4000. Bulk TCR libraries were prepared as previously described, using TCR primers listed in Table S5. Total RNA was purified with the Qiagen AllPrep DNA/RNA kit. Before any analysis, reads coming from multiple sequencing runs of the same library were combined into one pool. Regarding the original processing steps: Reads were retained only if an exact TCR constant sequence was present, and the retained reads were trimmed to 150 nt and grouped according to their 12-nt molecular barcodes. Reads inside each barcode group were sub-clustered using a 15% Levenshtein threshold, and a quality-weighted consensus sequence was constructed for each RNA molecule. Non-functional sequences were removed, as were lower-count sequences one edit away from another. On the basis of fitting two negative binomial distributions, barcode sub-clusters with fewer than 20% of the maximum read count were discarded. TCRdb reran the public reads through fastp at Q25 and MiXCR, keeping productive beta chains. A single entry per CDR3 protein holds the most common genes and DNA from its merged rows. TCRdb, rather than the study authors, made the V and J calls. The sample profile shows 350,000 or so distinct CDR3 sequences; about a fifth of them were found once. The ten largest clones take up approximately 0.8% of the sample.

The sample comes from a study of molecular identifiers for immune sequencing clone quantification (dated by TCRdb to the late 2010s). For the study in its entirety: For a replicate experiment, RNA from about 21,000 or 97,000 naive CD8 T cells was divided into five aliquots, of which four were sequenced. CD8 T cells were used in a methods study to benchmark molecular-identifier clustering-based TCR repertoire sequencing (MIDCIRS) and TCR RNA copy counting.

The germline V gene encodes CDR1 MNHEY and CDR2 SMNVEV (reference sequence). The V and J ends are trimmed by 3 bases and 3 bases, leaving 12 bases between them. The CDR3 measures 14 amino acids from cysteine to phenylalanine. Of the read, only the CDR3 DNA is kept; its 42 bases are in frame from base 1. Libraries of naive CD8 T cells were built from around 20,000 to 1,000,000 sorted cells, with 10%, 30% or 50% of the purified RNA used. On a BD FACSAria II, naive CD8 T cells were FACS-sorted as CD8+CD4-CCR7+CD45RA+ and collected into RLT Plus buffer. To test detection sensitivity, Jurkat RNA equal to ten TCR copies was added to samples of roughly 18,000-1,100,000 naive CD8 T cells. Enrichment of CD8 T cells was done with RosetteSep CD8+ T Cell Enrichment Cocktail plus Ficoll-Paque, and ACK red cell lysis came afterward. Overall results and qualifications from the work: Spiked-in Jurkat TCR RNA equal to a single cell's worth was reported to be detectable even within 1,200,000 naive CD8 T cells. The naive libraries included spiked-in Jurkat TCR RNA (10 copies' worth), and this Jurkat TCR RNA is not part of the donor repertoire. In CMV-specific effector cells, over 98% of molecules were held by clones above 20 RNA copies, whereas under 1% of molecules were held by such clones in naive cells. Highly expanded clone sizes could be underestimated if identical TCR molecules share a barcode. Modeling estimated about three recovered TCR RNA copies per cell, compared with about ten by digital PCR, which implies 25% to 30% capture efficiency. When barcode sub-clustering was omitted, TCR diversity was inflated by chimeric consensus sequences, with chimeras reaching as high as 47%.

This chain joins TRBV27 to TRBJ2-7; no D gene is confidently identified. The clonotype originates from a human donor in good health. Some libraries in this study had Jurkat cell RNA spiked in. Sequencing was done on a sample of naive CD8+ T cells from blood, with Jurkat cell RNA spiked in. The cell subset or site label on this specimen signifies: FACS-sorted CD8+CD4-CCR7+CD45RA+ naive T cells. The DNA reads as follows: TGTGCCAGCAGTTTTAGCATCGGAGTCTACGAGCAGTACTTC. This is translated as CASSFSIGVYEQYF.